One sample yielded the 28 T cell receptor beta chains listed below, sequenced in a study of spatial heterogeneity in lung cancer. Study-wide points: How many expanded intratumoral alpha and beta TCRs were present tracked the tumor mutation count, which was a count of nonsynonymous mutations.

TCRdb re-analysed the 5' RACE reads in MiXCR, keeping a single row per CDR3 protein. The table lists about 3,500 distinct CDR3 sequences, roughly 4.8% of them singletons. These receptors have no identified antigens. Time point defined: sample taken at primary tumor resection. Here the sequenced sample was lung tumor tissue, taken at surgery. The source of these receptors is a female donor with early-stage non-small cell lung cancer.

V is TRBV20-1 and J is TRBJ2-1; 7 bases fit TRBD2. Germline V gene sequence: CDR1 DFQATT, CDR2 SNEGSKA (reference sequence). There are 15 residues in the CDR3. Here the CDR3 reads CSISSGRMSGNEQFF. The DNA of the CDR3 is TGCAGCATTTCTAGCGGTAGGATGTCGGGCAATGAGCAGTTCTTC.

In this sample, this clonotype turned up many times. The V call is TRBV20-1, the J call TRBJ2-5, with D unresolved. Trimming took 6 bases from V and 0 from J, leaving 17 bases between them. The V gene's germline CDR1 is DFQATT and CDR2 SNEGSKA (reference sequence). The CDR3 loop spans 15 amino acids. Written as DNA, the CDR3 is TGCAGTGCGTTGGACCTCCAGGCGTACCAAGAGACCCAGTACTTC. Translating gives CSALDLQAYQETQYF.

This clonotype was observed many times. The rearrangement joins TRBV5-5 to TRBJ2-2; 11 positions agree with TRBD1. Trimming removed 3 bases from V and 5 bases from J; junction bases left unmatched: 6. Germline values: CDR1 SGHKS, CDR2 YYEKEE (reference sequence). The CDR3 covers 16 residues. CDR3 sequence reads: CASSYGQGAKTGELFF. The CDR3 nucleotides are TGTGCCAGCAGCTACGGACAGGGGGCAAAGACCGGGGAGCTGTTTTTT.

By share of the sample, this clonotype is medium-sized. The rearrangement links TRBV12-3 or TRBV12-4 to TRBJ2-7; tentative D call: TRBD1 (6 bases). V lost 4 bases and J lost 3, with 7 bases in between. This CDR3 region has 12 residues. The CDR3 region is CASSSQGYEQYV. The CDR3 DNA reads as TGTGCCAGCAGTTCACAGGGCTACGAGCAGTACGTC.

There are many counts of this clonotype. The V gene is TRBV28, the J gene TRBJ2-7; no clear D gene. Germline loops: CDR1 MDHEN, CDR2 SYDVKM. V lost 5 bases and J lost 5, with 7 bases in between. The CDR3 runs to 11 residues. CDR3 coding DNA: TGTGCCAGCAGTCTCTCTAACGAGCAGTACTTC. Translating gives CASSLSNEQYF.

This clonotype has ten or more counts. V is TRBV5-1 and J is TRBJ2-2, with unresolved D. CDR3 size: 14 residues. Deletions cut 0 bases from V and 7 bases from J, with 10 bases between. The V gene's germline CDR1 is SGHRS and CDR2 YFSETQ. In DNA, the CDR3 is TGCGCCAGCAGCTTGGCCACGGGCGGCGGGGAGCTGTTTTTT. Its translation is CASSLATGGGELFF.

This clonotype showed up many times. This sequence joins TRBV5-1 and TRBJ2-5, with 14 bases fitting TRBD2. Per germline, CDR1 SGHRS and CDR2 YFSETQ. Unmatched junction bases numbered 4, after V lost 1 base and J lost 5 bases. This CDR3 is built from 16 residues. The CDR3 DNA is TGCGCCAGCAGCTTGTTGGGACTAGCGGGAGAGGAGACCCAGTACTTC. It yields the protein CASSLLGLAGEETQYF. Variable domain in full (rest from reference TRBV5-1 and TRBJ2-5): KAGVTQTPRYLIKTRGQQVTLSCSPISGHRSVSWYQQTPGQGLQFLFEYFSETQRNKGNFPGRFSGRQFSNSRSEMNVSTLELGDSALYLCASSLLGLAGEETQYFGPGTRLLVL.

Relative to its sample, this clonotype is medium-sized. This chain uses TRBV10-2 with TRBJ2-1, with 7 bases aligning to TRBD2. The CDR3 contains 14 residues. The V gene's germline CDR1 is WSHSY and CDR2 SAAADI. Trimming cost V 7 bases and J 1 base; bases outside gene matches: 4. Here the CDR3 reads CASTGGGSYNEQFF. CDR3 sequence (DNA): TGCGCCAGCACCGGGGGAGGGTCCTACAATGAGCAGTTCTTC.

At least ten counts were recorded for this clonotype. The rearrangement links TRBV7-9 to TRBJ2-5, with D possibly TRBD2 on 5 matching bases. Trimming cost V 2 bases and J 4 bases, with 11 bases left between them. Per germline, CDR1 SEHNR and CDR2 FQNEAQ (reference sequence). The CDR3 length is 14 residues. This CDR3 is CASSLLRVGETQYF. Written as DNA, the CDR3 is TGTGCCAGCAGCTTATTGAGGGTTGGAGAGACCCAGTACTTC.

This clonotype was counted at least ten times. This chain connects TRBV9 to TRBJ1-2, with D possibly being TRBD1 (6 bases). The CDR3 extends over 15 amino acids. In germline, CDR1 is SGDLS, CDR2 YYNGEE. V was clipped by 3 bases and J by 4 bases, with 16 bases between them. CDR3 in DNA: TGTGCCAGCAGCGCCTATTCGGGGGCCGGCTATGGCTACACCTTC. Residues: CASSAYSGAGYGYTF.

CDR3 sequence reads: CASSLATGTSGRAYEQYF. CDR3 coding DNA: TGTGCCAGCAGCTTAGCTACAGGGACTAGCGGGAGGGCCTACGAGCAGTACTTC. The V gene is TRBV7-2, the J gene TRBJ2-7; 16 nucleotides align to TRBD2. Germline V lookup: CDR1 SGHTA, CDR2 FQGNSA. Unmatched junction bases numbered 4, after V lost 0 bases and J lost 2 bases. The CDR3 length is 18 residues. The whole variable domain, remainder taken from reference TRBV7-2 and TRBJ2-7, is GAGVSQSPSNKVTEKGKDVELRCDPISGHTALYWYRQSLGQGLEFLIYFQGNSAPDKSGLPSDRFSAERTGGSVSTLTIQRTQQEDSAVYLCASSLATGTSGRAYEQYFGPGTRLTVT.

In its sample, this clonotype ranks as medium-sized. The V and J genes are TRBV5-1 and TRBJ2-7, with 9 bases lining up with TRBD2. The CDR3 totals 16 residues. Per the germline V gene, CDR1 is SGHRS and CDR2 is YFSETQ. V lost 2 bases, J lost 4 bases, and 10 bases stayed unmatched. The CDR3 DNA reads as TGCGCCAGCAGCTTATATGTGCTAGCGGGAAATTACGAGCAGTACTTC. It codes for CASSLYVLAGNYEQYF.

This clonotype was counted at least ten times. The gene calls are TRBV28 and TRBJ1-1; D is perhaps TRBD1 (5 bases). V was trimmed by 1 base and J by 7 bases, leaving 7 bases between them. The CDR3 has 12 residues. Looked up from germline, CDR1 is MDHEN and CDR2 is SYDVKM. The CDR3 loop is CASSLFGGEAFF. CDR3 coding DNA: TGTGCCAGCAGTTTATTCGGGGGTGAAGCTTTCTTT.

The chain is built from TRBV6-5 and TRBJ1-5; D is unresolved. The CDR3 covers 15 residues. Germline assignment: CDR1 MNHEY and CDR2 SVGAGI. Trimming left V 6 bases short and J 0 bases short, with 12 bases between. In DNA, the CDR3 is TGTGCCAGCAGGCCCCCGGGGTCTAGCAATCAGCCCCAGCATTTT. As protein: CASRPPGSSNQPQHF.

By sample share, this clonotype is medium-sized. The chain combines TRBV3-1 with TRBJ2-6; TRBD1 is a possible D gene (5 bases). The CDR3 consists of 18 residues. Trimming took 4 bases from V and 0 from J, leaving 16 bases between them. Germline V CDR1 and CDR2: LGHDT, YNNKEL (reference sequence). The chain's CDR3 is CASSPRRQPRSGANVLTF. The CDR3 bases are TGTGCCAGCAGCCCCCGGAGACAGCCCCGCTCTGGGGCCAACGTCCTGACTTTC.

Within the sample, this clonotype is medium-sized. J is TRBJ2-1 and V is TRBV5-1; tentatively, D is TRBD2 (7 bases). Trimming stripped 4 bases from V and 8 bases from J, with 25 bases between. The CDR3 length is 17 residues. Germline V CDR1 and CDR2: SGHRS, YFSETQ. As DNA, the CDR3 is TGCGCCAGCAGCCCCGGGGGCGGGGGCTCCCCGGTCGATGAGCAGTTCTTC. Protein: CASSPGGGGSPVDEQFF.

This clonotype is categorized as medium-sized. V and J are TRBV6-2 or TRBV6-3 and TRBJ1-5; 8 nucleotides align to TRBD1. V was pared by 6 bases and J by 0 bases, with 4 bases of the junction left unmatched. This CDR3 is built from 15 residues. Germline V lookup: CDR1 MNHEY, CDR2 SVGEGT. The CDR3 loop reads CASRDRGRSNQPQHF. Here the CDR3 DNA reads TGTGCCAGCAGAGACAGGGGCCGTAGCAATCAGCCCCAGCATTTT.

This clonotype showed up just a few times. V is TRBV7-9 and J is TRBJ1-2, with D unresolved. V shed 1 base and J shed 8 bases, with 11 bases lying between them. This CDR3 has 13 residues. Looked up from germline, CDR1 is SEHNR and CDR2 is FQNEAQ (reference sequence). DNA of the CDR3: TGTGCCAGCAGCTTAGTGGATTCTGGCGGCTACACCTTC. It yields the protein CASSLVDSGGYTF.

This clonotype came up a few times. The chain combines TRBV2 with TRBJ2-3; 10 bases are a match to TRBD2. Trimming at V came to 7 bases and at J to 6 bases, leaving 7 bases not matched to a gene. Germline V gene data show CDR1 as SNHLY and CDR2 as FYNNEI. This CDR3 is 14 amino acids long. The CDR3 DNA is TGTGCCAGCAACCTAGCGGGAGTCGACGATACGCAGTATTTT. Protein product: CASNLAGVDDTQYF.

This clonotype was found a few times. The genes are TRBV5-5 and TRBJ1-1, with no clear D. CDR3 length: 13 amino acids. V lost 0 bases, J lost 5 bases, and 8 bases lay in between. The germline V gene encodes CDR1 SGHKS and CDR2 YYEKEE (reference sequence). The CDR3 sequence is CASSLVGKTEAFF. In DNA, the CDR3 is TGTGCCAGCAGCTTGGTCGGTAAGACTGAAGCTTTCTTT.

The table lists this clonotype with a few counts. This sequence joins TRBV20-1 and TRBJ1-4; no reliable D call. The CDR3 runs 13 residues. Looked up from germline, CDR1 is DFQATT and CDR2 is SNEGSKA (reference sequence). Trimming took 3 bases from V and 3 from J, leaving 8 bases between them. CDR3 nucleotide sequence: TGCAGTGCTAGTCCCACGGCTAATGAAAAACTGTTTTTT. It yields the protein CSASPTANEKLFF.

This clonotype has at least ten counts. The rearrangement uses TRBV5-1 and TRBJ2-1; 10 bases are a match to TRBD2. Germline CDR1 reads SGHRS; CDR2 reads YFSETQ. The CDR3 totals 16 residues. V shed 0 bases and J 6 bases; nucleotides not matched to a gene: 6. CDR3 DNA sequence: TGCGCCAGCAGCTTGGAATTAGCGGGGGGCGGCAATGAGCAGTTCTTC. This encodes CASSLELAGGGNEQFF.

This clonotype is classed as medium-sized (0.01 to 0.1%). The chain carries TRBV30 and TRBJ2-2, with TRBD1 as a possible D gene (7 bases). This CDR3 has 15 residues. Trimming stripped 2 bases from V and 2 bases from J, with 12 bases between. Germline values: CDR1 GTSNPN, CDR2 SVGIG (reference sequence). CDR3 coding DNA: TGTGCCTGGAGTCCCCAGGGGGGCAACACCGGGGAGCTGTTTTTT. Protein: CAWSPQGGNTGELFF. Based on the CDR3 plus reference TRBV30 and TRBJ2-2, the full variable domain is SQTIHQWPATLVQPVGSPLSLECTVEGTSNPNLYWYRQAAGRGLQLLFYSVGIGQISSEVPQNLSASRPQDRQFILSSKKLLLSDSGFYLCAWSPQGGNTGELFFGEGSRLTVL.

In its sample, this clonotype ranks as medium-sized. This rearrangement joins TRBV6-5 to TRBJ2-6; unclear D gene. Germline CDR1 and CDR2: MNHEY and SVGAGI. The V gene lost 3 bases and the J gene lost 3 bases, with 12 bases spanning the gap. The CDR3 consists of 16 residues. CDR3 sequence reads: CASSYSKSGGANVLTF. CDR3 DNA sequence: TGTGCCAGCAGTTATTCCAAATCCGGTGGGGCCAACGTCCTGACTTTC.

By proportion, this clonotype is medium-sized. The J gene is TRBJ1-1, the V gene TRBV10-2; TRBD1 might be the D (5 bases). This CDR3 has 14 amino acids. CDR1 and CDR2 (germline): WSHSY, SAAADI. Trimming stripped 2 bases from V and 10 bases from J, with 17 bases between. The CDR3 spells CASSEVAGLSAAFF. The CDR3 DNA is TGCGCCAGCAGTGAGGTGGCAGGGCTAAGTGCAGCTTTCTTT.

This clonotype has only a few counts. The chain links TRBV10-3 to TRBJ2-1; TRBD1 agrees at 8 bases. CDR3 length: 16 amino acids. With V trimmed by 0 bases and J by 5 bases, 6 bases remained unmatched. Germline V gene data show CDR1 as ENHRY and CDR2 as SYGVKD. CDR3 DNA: TGTGCCATCAGTGAGTCGAGGACAGGGTGGAACAATGAGCAGTTCTTC. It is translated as CAISESRTGWNNEQFF.

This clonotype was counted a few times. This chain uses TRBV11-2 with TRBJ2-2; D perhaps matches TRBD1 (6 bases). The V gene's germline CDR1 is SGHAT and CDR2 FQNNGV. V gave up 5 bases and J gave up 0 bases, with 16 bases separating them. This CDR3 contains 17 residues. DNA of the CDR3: TGTGCCAGCAGCCCCCCAAAACAGGGTCCGAACACCGGGGAGCTGTTTTTT. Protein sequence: CASSPPKQGPNTGELFF. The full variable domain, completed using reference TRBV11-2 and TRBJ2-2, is EAGVAQSPRYKIIEKRQSVAFWCNPISGHATLYWYQQILGQGPKLLIQFQNNGVVDDSQLPKDRFSAERLKGVDSTLKIQPAKLEDSAVYLCASSPPKQGPNTGELFFGEGSRLTVL.

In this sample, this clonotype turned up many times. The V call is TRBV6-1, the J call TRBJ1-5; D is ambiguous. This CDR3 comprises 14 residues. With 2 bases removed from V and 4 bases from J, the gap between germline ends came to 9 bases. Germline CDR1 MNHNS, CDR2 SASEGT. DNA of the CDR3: TGTGCCAGCAGTGAACTGCCGGGAAATCAGCCCCAGCATTTT. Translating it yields CASSELPGNQPQHF.